The 20 T cell receptor beta chains reported below all come from one sample, sequenced in a study of cytomegalovirus exposure and HLA in healthy donors (dated by TCRdb to about 2017). Preparation of the library involved the immunoSEQ multiplex PCR assay. A mixture of 60 forward primers for TCR Vbeta segments and 13 reverse primers for TCR Jbeta segments was used in the multiplex PCR. The table was pulled from immuneACCESS by TCRdb, which kept in-frame rearrangements only. Such tables lose some clones; where checked, under half of the loss comes from unresolved V genes, and the rest has no known cause. Recorded for this sample are around 150,000 clones; around 69% of them occurred a single time. Of the sample, under 3.5% is held by the ten largest clones. The sample taken for sequencing was PBMCs. The receptors originated from a woman in her thirties in good health and CMV-seronegative.

The genes are TRBV28 and TRBJ2-3, with 10 bases matching TRBD2. There are 14 residues in the CDR3. V dropped 4 bases and J dropped 5; count of bases not matched to a gene: 3. Germline CDR1 MDHEN, CDR2 SYDVKM. The CDR3 DNA sequence: TGTGCCAGCAGTTCCGGACTAGCGGAAGATACGCAGTATTTT. As protein: CASSSGLAEDTQYF.

This chain links TRBV18 with TRBJ1-2; D gene uncertain. Germline V gene data show CDR1 as KGHSH and CDR2 as LQKENI. The CDR3 runs to 13 residues. With 0 bases removed from V and 6 bases from J, the gap between germline ends came to 8 bases. The CDR3 sequence is CASSPPNKNGYTF. DNA for the CDR3: TGTGCCAGCTCACCACCCAACAAGAATGGCTACACCTTC.

The V gene is TRBV10-2, the J gene TRBJ2-1; maybe TRBD2 (6 bases). Trimming stripped 7 bases from V and 8 bases from J, with 15 bases between. The CDR3 extends over 13 amino acids. Germline values: CDR1 WSHSY, CDR2 SAAADI. Written as DNA, the CDR3 is TGCGCCAGCATTCGTCAGGGAGGTTATGAGCAGTTCTTC. Amino acids: CASIRQGGYEQFF.

The chain employs TRBV7-9 and TRBJ1-2; tentatively, D is TRBD1 (5 bases). Germline-derived CDR1 and CDR2 are SEHNR and FQNEAQ (reference sequence). V lost 2 bases to trimming and J lost 4 bases, with 17 bases between them. The CDR3 totals 16 residues. Written as DNA, the CDR3 is TGTGCCAGCAGCTTACTGGGGCGGGGAAGGATCTATGGCTACACCTTC. It specifies CASSLLGRGRIYGYTF.

The V gene is TRBV10-3, the J gene TRBJ2-2; D might be TRBD1 (6 bases). V lost 7 bases to trimming and J lost 5 bases, with 8 bases between them. Germline V gene data show CDR1 as ENHRY and CDR2 as SYGVKD. The CDR3 has 12 amino acids. CDR3 protein: CAIKQGTGELFF. DNA for the CDR3: TGTGCCATCAAACAGGGAACCGGGGAGCTGTTTTTT.

The CDR3 loop is CASSQGVRGRAYNEQFF. The CDR3 DNA is TGCGCCAGCAGCCAAGGTGTTCGCGGGAGGGCCTACAATGAGCAGTTCTTC. This chain joins TRBV4-1 and TRBJ2-1; the match to TRBD2 covers 9 bases. Germline CDR1 and CDR2: MGHRA and YSYEKL. There are 17 residues in the CDR3. After removal of 1 base from V and 2 bases from J, the junction contained 6 bases not matched to a gene.

The chain is built from TRBV7-9 and TRBJ2-3; TRBD2 matches 11 bases. The CDR3 is 17 residues long. J was trimmed by 2 bases and V by 5 bases; bases with no gene match: 9. Germline CDR1 SEHNR, CDR2 FQNEAQ (reference sequence). The DNA of the CDR3 is TGTGCCAGCAGCCTCCCAACGACTAGCGGGAACACAGATACGCAGTATTTT. Translating gives CASSLPTTSGNTDTQYF.

J is TRBJ2-7 and V is TRBV7-6; possible D gene TRBD2, 5 bases. The germline gives CDR1 SGHVS, CDR2 FNYEAQ. This CDR3 has 13 amino acids. V was trimmed by 1 base and J by 5 bases, leaving 9 bases between them. CDR3 sequence reads: CASSLEDGDEQYF. For the CDR3, the DNA is TGTGCCAGCAGCTTAGAGGACGGGGACGAGCAGTACTTC.

This chain links TRBV7-7 with TRBJ2-5; TRBD2 matches at 8 bases. This CDR3 is 15 amino acids long. V shed 4 bases and J 4 bases; nucleotides not matched to a gene: 8. Germline V gives CDR1 SSHAT, CDR2 FNYEAQ (reference sequence). This chain's CDR3 is CASSSGGTGGETQYF. The CDR3 DNA is TGTGCCAGCAGCTCGGGAGGGACGGGAGGAGAGACCCAGTACTTC.

V gene TRBV27 combines with J gene TRBJ2-4; TRBD1 matches at 11 bases. Germline V CDR1 and CDR2: MNHEY, SMNVEV (reference sequence). The trim removed 3 bases at V and 10 bases at J, leaving 11 bases unmatched. The length of the CDR3 is 16 residues. The CDR3 DNA is TGTGCCAGCAGTTTCGGGACAGGGGGTATCGGGGATATTCAGTACTTC. This encodes CASSFGTGGIGDIQYF.

The chain uses TRBV28 and TRBJ2-2; D might be TRBD1 (5 bases). CDR1 MDHEN and CDR2 SYDVKM come from the germline V gene. Trimming left V 6 bases short and J 7 bases short, with 9 bases between. The CDR3 is made up of 12 amino acids. Here the CDR3 reads CASSREYGELFF. In DNA, the CDR3 is TGTGCCAGCAGCAGGGAATACGGGGAGCTGTTTTTT.

The rearrangement uses TRBV5-6 and TRBJ2-7; D not certain. This CDR3 contains 12 residues. Trimming pared 2 bases from V and 0 bases from J, leaving 3 bases between. Germline values: CDR1 SGHDT, CDR2 YYEEEE. The CDR3 region has the DNA TGTGCCAGCAGCTTTAGCTCCTACGAGCAGTACTTC. Its translation is CASSFSSYEQYF. Full variable domain (remainder filled in from reference TRBV5-6 and TRBJ2-7): DAGVTQSPTHLIKTRGQQVTLRCSPKSGHDTVSWYQQALGQGPQFIFQYYEEEERQRGNFPDRFSGHQFPNYSSELNVNALLLGDSALYLCASSFSSYEQYFGPGTRLTVT.

The chain employs TRBV29-1 and TRBJ2-1; 7 bases are a match to TRBD2. This CDR3 is built from 15 residues. V shed 3 bases and J 5 bases; nucleotides not matched to a gene: 10. Germline-derived CDR1 and CDR2 are SQVTM and ANQGSEA. The CDR3 sequence: CSVDLVGRTHNEQFF. CDR3 sequence (DNA): TGCAGCGTTGATCTCGTCGGGAGGACCCACAATGAGCAGTTCTTC.

The rearrangement uses TRBV27 and TRBJ2-1, with 7 bases aligning to TRBD2. V lost 6 bases to trimming and J lost 4 bases; unmatched junction nucleotides: 9. CDR1 MNHEY and CDR2 SMNVEV come from the germline V gene (reference sequence). There are 15 residues in the CDR3. The CDR3 region is CASSPPGLTYNEQFF. Here the CDR3 DNA reads TGTGCCAGCAGCCCGCCGGGACTAACGTACAATGAGCAGTTCTTC.

V gene TRBV2 combines with J gene TRBJ1-1; D is perhaps TRBD1 (5 bases). Germline CDR1 reads SNHLY; CDR2 reads FYNNEI. V lost 6 bases, J lost 1 base, and 9 bases lay in between. This CDR3 is 13 amino acids long. In nucleotides, the CDR3 is TGTGCCAGCAGGTTGACAGCGAACACTGAAGCTTTCTTT. This sequence encodes CASRLTANTEAFF.

The CDR3 nucleotides are TGCGCCAGCAGCCCCGACCCGGGGGGAAGGGAAAAACTGTTTTTT. Translating gives CASSPDPGGREKLFF. The rearrangement uses TRBV5-1 and TRBJ1-4; D might be TRBD1 (5 bases). Between the trimmed V and J ends, which lost 4 bases and 8 bases, there was a span of 18 bases. The length of the CDR3 is 15 residues. Germline V lookup: CDR1 SGHRS, CDR2 YFSETQ. The full variable domain, rest sourced from reference TRBV5-1 and TRBJ1-4, is KAGVTQTPRYLIKTRGQQVTLSCSPISGHRSVSWYQQTPGQGLQFLFEYFSETQRNKGNFPGRFSGRQFSNSRSEMNVSTLELGDSALYLCASSPDPGGREKLFFGSGTQLSVL.

The chain recombines TRBV5-6 with TRBJ1-2; no clear D gene. There are 18 residues in the CDR3. Germline loops: CDR1 SGHDT, CDR2 YYEEEE. V dropped 7 bases and J dropped 0 bases, with 25 bases sitting between them. CDR3 DNA sequence: TGTGCCAGCTTCATTGGGCACCGACGGATGCCTACTAACTATGGCTACACCTTC. Translating gives CASFIGHRRMPTNYGYTF.

The CDR3: CASSQDRLAGGKDTQYF. DNA for the CDR3: TGTGCCAGCAGCCAAGATCGTCTAGCGGGAGGTAAAGATACGCAGTATTTT. The chain couples TRBV14 to TRBJ2-3; 11 positions agree with TRBD2. Germline V gene sequence: CDR1 SGHDN, CDR2 FVKESK. This CDR3 has 17 amino acids. V was clipped by 0 bases and J by 5 bases; unmatched bases: 7.

The chain combines TRBV5-1 with TRBJ2-7, with 12 bases lining up with TRBD2. With 4 bases clipped from V and 4 bases from J, the junction kept 6 bases outside the gene matches. CDR3 length: 15 residues. Germline CDR1 and CDR2: SGHRS and YFSETQ. CDR3 sequence: CASSRASGGAYEQYF. The CDR3 coding sequence is TGCGCCAGCAGCAGGGCTAGCGGGGGGGCGTACGAGCAGTACTTC.

This clone has more than one count but fewer than ten. The chain recombines TRBV18 with TRBJ2-5; 9 bases line up with TRBD1. The CDR3 sequence is 16 residues long. The germline CDR1 and CDR2 sequences are KGHSH and LQKENI. Trimming at V came to 0 bases and at J to 5 bases, leaving 7 bases not matched to a gene. The CDR3 nucleotides read TGTGCCAGCTCACCACCTAACAGGGGGCTTATGGAGACCCAGTACTTC. It yields the protein CASSPPNRGLMETQYF.